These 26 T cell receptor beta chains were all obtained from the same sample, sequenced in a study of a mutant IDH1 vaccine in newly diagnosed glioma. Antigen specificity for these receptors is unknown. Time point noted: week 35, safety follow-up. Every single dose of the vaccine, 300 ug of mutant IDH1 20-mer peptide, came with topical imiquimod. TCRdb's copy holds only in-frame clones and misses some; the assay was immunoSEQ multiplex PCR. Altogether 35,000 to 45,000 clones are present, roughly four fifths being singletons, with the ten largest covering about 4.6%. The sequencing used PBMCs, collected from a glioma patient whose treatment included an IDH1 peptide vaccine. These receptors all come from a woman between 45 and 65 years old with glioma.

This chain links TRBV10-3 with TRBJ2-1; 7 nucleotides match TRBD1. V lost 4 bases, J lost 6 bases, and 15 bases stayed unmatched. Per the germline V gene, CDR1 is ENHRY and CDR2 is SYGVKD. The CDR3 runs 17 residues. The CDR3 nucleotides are TGTGCCATCAGTGGCGTACCCAAAGGGGGCGACGGCAATGAGCAGTTCTTC. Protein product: CAISGVPKGGDGNEQFF.

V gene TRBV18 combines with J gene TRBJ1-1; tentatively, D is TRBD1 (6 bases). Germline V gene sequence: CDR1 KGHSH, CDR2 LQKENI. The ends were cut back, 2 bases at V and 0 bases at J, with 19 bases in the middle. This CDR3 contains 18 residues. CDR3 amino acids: CASSPRMAGQGMNTEAFF. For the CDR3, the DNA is TGTGCCAGCTCACCAAGGATGGCGGGCCAGGGGATGAACACTGAAGCTTTCTTT.

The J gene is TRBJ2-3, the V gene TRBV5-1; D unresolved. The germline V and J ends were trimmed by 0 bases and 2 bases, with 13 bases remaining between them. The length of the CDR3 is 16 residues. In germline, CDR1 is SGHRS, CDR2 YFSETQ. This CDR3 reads CASSLVNGQITDTQYF. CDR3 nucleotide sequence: TGCGCCAGCAGCTTGGTAAATGGGCAGATCACAGATACGCAGTATTTT.

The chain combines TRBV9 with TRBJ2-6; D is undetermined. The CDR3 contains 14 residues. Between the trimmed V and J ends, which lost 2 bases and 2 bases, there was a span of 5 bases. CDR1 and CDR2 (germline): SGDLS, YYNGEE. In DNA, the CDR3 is TGTGCCAGCAGCGTGGAAGCTGGGGCCAACGTCCTGACTTTC. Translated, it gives CASSVEAGANVLTF. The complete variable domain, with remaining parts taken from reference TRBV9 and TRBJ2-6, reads DSGVTQTPKHLITATGQRVTLRCSPRSGDLSVYWYQQSLDQGLQFLIQYYNGEERAKGNILERFSAQQFPDLHSELNLSSLELGDSALYFCASSVEAGANVLTFGAGSRLTVL.

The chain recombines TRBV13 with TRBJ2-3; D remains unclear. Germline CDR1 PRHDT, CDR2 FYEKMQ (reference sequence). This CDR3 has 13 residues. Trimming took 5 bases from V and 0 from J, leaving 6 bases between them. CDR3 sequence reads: CASSPPSTDTQYF. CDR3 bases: TGTGCCAGCAGCCCACCCAGCACAGATACGCAGTATTTT.

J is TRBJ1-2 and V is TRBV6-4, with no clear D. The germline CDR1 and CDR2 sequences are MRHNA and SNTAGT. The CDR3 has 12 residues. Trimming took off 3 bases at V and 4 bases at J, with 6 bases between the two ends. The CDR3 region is CASSDEIYGYTF. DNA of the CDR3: TGTGCCAGCAGTGATGAGATCTATGGCTACACCTTC.

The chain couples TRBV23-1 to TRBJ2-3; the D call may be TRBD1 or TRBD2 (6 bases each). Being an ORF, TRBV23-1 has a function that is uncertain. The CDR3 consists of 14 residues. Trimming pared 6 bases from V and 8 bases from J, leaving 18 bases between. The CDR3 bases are TGCGCCAGCAGCCAAGGGGGACTCTGGTGTACGCAGTATTTT. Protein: CASSQGGLWCTQYF.

DNA for the CDR3: TGTGCCAGCTCAACAGGGGTCGGGACTGAAGCTTTCTTT. Translating gives CASSTGVGTEAFF. This chain joins TRBV18 and TRBJ1-1, with 7 nucleotides matching TRBD1. The trim removed 5 bases at V and 5 bases at J, leaving 5 bases unmatched. The length of the CDR3 is 13 residues. Germline V gene data show CDR1 as KGHSH and CDR2 as LQKENI.

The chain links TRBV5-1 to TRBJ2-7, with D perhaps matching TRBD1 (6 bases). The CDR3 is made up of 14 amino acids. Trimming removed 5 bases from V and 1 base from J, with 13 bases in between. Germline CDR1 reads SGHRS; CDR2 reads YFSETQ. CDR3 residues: CASSGTRGSYEQYF. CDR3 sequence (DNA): TGCGCCAGCAGTGGGACCAGGGGTTCCTACGAGCAGTACTTC.

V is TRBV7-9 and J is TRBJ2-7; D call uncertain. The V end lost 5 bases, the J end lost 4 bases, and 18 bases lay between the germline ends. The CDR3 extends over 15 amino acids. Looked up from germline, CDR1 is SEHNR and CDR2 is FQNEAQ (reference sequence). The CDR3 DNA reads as TGTGCCAGCAGCCACCCGCGTCGGTCCAGGTACGAGCAGTACTTC. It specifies CASSHPRRSRYEQYF. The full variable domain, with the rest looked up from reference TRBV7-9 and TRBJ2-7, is DTGVSQNPRHKITKRGQNVTFRCDPISEHNRLYWYRQTLGQGPEFLTYFQNEAQLEKSRLLSDRFSAERPKGSFSTLEIQRTEQGDSAMYLCASSHPRRSRYEQYFGPGTRLTVT.

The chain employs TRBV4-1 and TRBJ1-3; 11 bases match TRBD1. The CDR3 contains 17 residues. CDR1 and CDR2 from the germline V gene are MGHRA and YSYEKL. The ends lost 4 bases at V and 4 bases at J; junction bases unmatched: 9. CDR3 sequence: CASSPDAGTGGGNTIYF. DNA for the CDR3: TGCGCCAGCAGCCCCGACGCCGGGACAGGGGGAGGAAACACCATATATTTT.

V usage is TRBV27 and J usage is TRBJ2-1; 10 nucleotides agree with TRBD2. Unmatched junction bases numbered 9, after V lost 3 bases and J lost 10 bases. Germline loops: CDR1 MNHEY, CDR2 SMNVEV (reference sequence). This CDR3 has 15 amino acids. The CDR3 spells CASSFDTSGVREQFF. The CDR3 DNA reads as TGTGCCAGCAGTTTCGATACTAGCGGGGTGAGAGAGCAGTTCTTC.

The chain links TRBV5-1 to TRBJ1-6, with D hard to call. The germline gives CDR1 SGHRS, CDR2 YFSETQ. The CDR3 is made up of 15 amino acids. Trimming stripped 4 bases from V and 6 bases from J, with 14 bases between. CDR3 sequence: CASSPLQTPNSPLHF. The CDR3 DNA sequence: TGCGCCAGCAGCCCGCTCCAGACCCCTAATTCACCCCTCCACTTT.

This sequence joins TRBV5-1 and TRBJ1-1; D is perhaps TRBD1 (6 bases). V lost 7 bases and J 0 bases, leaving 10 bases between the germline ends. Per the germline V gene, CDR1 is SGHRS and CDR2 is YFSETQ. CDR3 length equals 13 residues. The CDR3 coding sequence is TGCGCCAGCGGGGACACACTGAACACTGAAGCTTTCTTT. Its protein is CASGDTLNTEAFF. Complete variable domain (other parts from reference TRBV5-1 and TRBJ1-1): KAGVTQTPRYLIKTRGQQVTLSCSPISGHRSVSWYQQTPGQGLQFLFEYFSETQRNKGNFPGRFSGRQFSNSRSEMNVSTLELGDSALYLCASGDTLNTEAFFGQGTRLTVV.

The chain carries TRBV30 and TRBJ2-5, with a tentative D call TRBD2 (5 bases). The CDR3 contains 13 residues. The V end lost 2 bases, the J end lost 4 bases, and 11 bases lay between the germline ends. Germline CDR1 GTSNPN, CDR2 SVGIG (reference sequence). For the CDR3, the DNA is TGTGCCTGGAGTAGGAGGCGCCTAGAGACCCAGTACTTC. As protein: CAWSRRRLETQYF.

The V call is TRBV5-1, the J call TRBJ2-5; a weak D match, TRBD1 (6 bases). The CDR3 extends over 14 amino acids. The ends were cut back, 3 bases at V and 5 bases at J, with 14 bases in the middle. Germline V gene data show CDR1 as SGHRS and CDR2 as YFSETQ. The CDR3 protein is CASSSGQPRETQYF. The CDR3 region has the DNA TGCGCCAGCAGCTCTGGACAGCCTCGGGAGACCCAGTACTTC.

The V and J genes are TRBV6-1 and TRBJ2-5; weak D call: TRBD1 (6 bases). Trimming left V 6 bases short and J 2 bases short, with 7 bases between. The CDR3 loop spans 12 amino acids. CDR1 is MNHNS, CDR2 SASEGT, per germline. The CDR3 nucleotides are TGTGCCAGCAGCGGACAGCAAGAGACCCAGTACTTC. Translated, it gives CASSGQQETQYF.

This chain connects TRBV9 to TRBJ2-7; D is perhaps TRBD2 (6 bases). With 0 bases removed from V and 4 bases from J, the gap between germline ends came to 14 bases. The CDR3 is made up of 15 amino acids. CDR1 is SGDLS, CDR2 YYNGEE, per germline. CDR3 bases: TGTGCCAGCAGCGTAGCGCCGGGAGCTCAATACGAGCAGTACTTC. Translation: CASSVAPGAQYEQYF.

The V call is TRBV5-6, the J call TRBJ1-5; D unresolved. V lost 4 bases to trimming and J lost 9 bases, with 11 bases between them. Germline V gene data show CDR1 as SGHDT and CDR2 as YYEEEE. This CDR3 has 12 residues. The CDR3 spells CASSKAWGPQHF. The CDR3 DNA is TGTGCCAGCAGCAAGGCCTGGGGGCCCCAGCATTTT.

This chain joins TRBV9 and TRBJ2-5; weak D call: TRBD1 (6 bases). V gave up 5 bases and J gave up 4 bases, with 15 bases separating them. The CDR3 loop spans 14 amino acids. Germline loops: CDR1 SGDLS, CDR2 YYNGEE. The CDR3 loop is CASSLNGGGETQYF. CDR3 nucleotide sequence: TGTGCCAGCAGTCTAAATGGGGGCGGAGAGACCCAGTACTTC.

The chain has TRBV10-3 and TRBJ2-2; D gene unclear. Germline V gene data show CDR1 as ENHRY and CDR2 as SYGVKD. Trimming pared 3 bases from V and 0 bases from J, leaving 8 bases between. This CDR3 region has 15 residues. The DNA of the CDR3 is TGTGCCATCAGTGAAGCAAATGCGAACACCGGGGAGCTGTTTTTT. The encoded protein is CAISEANANTGELFF.

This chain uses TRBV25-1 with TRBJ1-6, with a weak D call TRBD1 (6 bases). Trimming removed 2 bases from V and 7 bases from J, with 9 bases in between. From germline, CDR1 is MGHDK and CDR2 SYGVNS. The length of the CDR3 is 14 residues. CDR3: CASSEPQGNSPLHF. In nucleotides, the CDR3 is TGTGCCAGCAGTGAACCCCAGGGGAATTCACCCCTCCACTTT.

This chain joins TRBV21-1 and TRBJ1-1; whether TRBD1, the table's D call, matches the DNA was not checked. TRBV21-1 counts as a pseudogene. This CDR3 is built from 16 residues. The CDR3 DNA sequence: TGTGCCAGCAGCAAAGGTCTGGGACAGGGTGATACTGAAGCTTTCTTT. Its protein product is CASSKGLGQGDTEAFF.

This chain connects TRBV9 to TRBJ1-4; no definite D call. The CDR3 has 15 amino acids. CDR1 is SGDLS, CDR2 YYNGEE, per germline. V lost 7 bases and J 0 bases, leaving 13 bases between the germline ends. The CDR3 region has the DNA TGTGCCAGCGCCCGCGGCAGATCAACTAATGAAAAACTGTTTTTT. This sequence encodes CASARGRSTNEKLFF.

The CDR3 protein is CASSLGQNSPLHF. The CDR3 nucleotides are TGTGCCAGCAGCTTGGGGCAGAATTCACCCCTCCACTTT. This rearrangement joins TRBV5-6 to TRBJ1-6; D is undetermined. The V and J ends lost 0 bases and 7 bases respectively, with 5 bases between them. The germline CDR1 and CDR2 sequences are SGHDT and YYEEEE. The CDR3 sequence is 13 residues long.

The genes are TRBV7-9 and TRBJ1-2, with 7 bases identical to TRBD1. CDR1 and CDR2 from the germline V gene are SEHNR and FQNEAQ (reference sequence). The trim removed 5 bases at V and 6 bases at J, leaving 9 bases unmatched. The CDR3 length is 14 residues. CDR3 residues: CASSPLSGGNGYTF. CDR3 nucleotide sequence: TGTGCCAGCAGCCCATTGTCAGGGGGAAATGGCTACACCTTC.